What follows describes a single T cell receptor (beta chain). Its binding antigen is unknown. No much larger clone is present one base from it, and per-base qualities are unavailable. Measured from the cysteine to the phenylalanine, the CDR3 is 15 residues long. Only CDR3 DNA is held: 45 bases, read in frame from base 1. The germline V gene provides CDR1 SGHRS and CDR2 YFSETQ. V is pruned by 4 bases and J by 0 bases, leaving 3 bases of the junction without a gene match. This sample is part of a study of blood T cell repertoires in COVID-19 (dated by TCRdb to about 2020). For context, the study as a whole: Samples covering the acute and convalescent phases of COVID-19 were provided by collaborators in the United States, Italy and Spain. The prospective study material was composed of cDNA or gDNA derived from T cells, B-cell-depleted T cells, or PBMCs. The samples were drawn from two sources: the first 160 participants of the ongoing ImmuneRACE study, and 1,200 or so subjects contributed by 6 global collaborators. Where available, HLA class I and class II types were taken from metadata supplied by the sample provider and were not determined by assay-based typing. Sample metadata almost always included a de-identified subject ID, COVID-19 status, age in years and sex. The dataset comprised deeply sampled blood TCRbeta repertoires from subjects exposed to, actively infected with, or recovered from COVID-19. The repertoires were released in a freely available public database meant as a resource for research on the immune response to SARS-CoV-2.

TCRbeta CDR3 regions were amplified from genomic DNA by means of the immunoSEQ Assay, a bias-controlled multiplex PCR. The original pipeline was this. The number of nucleated cells in each sample was estimated from the amplification of reference gene primers within the assay. To quantify the absolute abundance of each unique TCRbeta CDR3 rearrangement, sequence reads were collapsed and filtered. For each sample, productive Simpson clonality was calculated as the square root of Simpson's diversity index over productive rearrangements. TCRdb took over this immuneACCESS table, retaining in-frame rearrangements with V and J assigned. Such tables are incomplete; in checked studies, under half of the missing clones stem from an unresolved V gene, and the remainder is unexplained. V, J and clone size are taken as reported in that table, and D and trimming were inferred from the DNA itself. The sample profile shows approximately 120,000 clones; roughly 80% of them were found once. Just under 25% of the sample rests with the top ten.

Overall study results and their limits: The amount of clinical and demographic metadata varied by source and participant and was provided uncurated.

Each collaborating institution followed its own protocols to collect whole blood in K2EDTA tubes. Collaborator samples were shipped for TCRbeta analysis as frozen whole blood, isolated PBMCs, or DNA extracted from either sample type. The sequence is built from TRBV5-1 and TRBJ1-4; 7 nucleotides in the junction match TRBD1. The origin of this receptor is a human donor in a cohort sampled during active COVID-19. Sequencing was performed on peripheral blood. This receptor has the CDR3 CASSLGQATNEKLFF. The DNA sequence reads TGCGCCAGCAGCCTCGGACAGGCAACTAATGAAAAACTGTTTTTT.